A single sample is the source of the 8 T cell receptor beta chains below, sequenced in a study of shared clonotypes between healthy human individuals. TCRdb's copy holds only in-frame clones and misses some; the assay was immunoSEQ multiplex PCR. The sample has about 1.1 million clones, around 82% seen once. The source material was memory CD4+ T cells from PBMCs. Sample subset: CD45RA-negative fraction. All receptors come from a young man in good health. Some clones in this sample may be carry-over from other donors' samples.

The rearrangement links TRBV5-4 to TRBJ1-3, with D uncertain. Germline loops: CDR1 SGHNT, CDR2 YYREEE (reference sequence). Trimming stripped 3 bases from V and 0 bases from J, with 16 bases between. The CDR3 runs 17 residues. The CDR3 DNA reads TGTGCCAGCAGCTCGGGCGGAGCCCGCTCCTCTGGAAACACCATATATTTT. Translation: CASSSGGARSSGNTIYF.

The chain links TRBV7-6 to TRBJ2-6; D possibly corresponds to TRBD2 (6 bases). CDR1 is SGHVS and CDR2 is FNYEAQ in the germline V gene. V lost 3 bases to trimming and J lost 4 bases, with 13 bases between them. The CDR3 sequence is 16 residues long. The CDR3 DNA reads as TGTGCCAGCAGCTTGCTAGGAGGGGACGGGGCCAACGTCCTGACTTTC. Translated: CASSLLGGDGANVLTF.

This clone was seen a handful of times. The chain links TRBV29-1 to TRBJ1-1; a possible D gene is TRBD1 (5 bases). Germline CDR1 and CDR2: SQVTM and ANQGSEA. There are 12 residues in the CDR3. V lost 7 bases and J lost 11, with 20 bases in between. The CDR3 DNA is TGCAGCGGCTCTCTCACAGGCCCAGGGGCTTTCTTT. It codes for CSGSLTGPGAFF.

DNA of the CDR3: TGTGCCAGCACTGTTGGGACCGGGGGTTGGAACACTGAAGCTTTCTTT. Amino acid sequence: CASTVGTGGWNTEAFF. J is TRBJ1-1 and V is TRBV2; maybe TRBD1 (5 bases). The CDR3 is 16 residues long. The germline V gene has CDR1 SNHLY and CDR2 FYNNEI. The V end was cut by 7 bases, the J end by 1 base, with 19 bases between.

V gene TRBV4-1 combines with J gene TRBJ2-7, with D perhaps matching TRBD1 (5 bases). The CDR3 runs to 15 residues. V lost 5 bases, J lost 2 bases, and 16 bases lay in between. Germline-derived CDR1 and CDR2 are MGHRA and YSYEKL. The CDR3 reads CASSSGHRTTYEQYF. The CDR3, as DNA: TGCGCCAGCAGCTCCGGACATCGTACGACCTACGAGCAGTACTTC.

This clone showed up just once. J is TRBJ2-3 and V is TRBV28; 9 nucleotides agree with TRBD2. Germline lookup yields CDR1 MDHEN and CDR2 SYDVKM. This CDR3 region has 16 residues. Trimming took 5 bases from V and 5 from J; bases not matched to a gene: 11. The CDR3 protein is CASSDPGGRALDTQYF. CDR3 DNA sequence: TGTGCCAGCAGTGATCCTGGCGGGAGGGCCTTAGATACGCAGTATTTT.

This sequence joins TRBV7-7 and TRBJ2-3; no clear D. The germline V gene encodes CDR1 SSHAT and CDR2 FNYEAQ (reference sequence). The V end lost 2 bases, the J end lost 1 base, and 13 bases lay between the germline ends. The CDR3 extends over 16 amino acids. As DNA, the CDR3 is TGTGCCAGCAGCTTAATAACAGCTAGGGGCACAGATACGCAGTATTTT. Translated: CASSLITARGTDTQYF. Drawing the rest from reference TRBV7-7 and TRBJ2-3, the complete variable domain is GAGVSQSPRYKVTKRGQDVTLRCDPISSHATLYWYQQALGQGPEFLTYFNYEAQPDKSGLPSDRFSAERPEGSISTLTIQRTEQRDSAMYRCASSLITARGTDTQYFGPGTRLTVL.

This clone was counted only a few times. The rearrangement links TRBV11-2 to TRBJ2-7; TRBD1 aligns across 8 bases. Germline V gene data show CDR1 as SGHAT and CDR2 as FQNNGV. The ends lost 3 bases at V and 2 bases at J; junction bases unmatched: 6. The CDR3 is 15 amino acids. This CDR3 is CASSLNPGGTYEQYF. As DNA, the CDR3 is TGTGCCAGCAGCTTGAATCCAGGGGGCACCTACGAGCAGTACTTC. Drawing the rest from reference TRBV11-2 and TRBJ2-7, the complete variable domain is EAGVAQSPRYKIIEKRQSVAFWCNPISGHATLYWYQQILGQGPKLLIQFQNNGVVDDSQLPKDRFSAERLKGVDSTLKIQPAKLEDSAVYLCASSLNPGGTYEQYFGPGTRLTVT.